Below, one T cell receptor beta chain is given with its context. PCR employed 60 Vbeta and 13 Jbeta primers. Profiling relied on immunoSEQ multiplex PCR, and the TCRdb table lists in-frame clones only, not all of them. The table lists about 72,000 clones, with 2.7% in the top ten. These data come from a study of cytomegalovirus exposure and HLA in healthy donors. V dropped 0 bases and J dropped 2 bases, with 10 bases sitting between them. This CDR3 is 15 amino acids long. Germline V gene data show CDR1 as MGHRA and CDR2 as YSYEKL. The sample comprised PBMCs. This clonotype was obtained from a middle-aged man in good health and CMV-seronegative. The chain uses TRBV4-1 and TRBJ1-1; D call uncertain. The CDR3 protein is CASSQDPGINTEAFF. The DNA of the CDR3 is TGCGCCAGCAGCCAAGATCCGGGGATCAACACTGAAGCTTTCTTT.